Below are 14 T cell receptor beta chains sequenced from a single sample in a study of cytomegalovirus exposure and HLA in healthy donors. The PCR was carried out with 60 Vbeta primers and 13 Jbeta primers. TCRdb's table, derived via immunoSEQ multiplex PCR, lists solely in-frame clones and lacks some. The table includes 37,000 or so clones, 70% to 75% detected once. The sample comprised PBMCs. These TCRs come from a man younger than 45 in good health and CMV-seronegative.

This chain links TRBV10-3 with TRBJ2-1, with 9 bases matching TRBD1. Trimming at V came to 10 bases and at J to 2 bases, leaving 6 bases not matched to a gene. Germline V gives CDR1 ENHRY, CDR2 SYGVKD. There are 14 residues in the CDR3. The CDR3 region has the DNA TGTGCCACACAGGGACAGGGTGCCTACAATGAGCAGTTCTTC. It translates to CATQGQGAYNEQFF.

CDR3 amino acids: CASSDPGAPNEKLFF. DNA of the CDR3: TGTGCCAGCAGCGACCCAGGGGCGCCTAATGAAAAACTGTTTTTT. This sequence joins TRBV9 and TRBJ1-4; TRBD1 might be the D (6 bases). Looked up from germline, CDR1 is SGDLS and CDR2 is YYNGEE. The CDR3 has 15 amino acids. Trimming removed 3 bases from V and 3 bases from J, with 12 bases in between.

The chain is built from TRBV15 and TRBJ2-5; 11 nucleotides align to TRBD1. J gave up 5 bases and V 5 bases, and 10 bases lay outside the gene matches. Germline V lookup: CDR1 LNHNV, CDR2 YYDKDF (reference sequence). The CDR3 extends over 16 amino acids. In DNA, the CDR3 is TGTGCCACCAGCGGGAGCCGGACAGGGGGCAGGGAGACCCAGTACTTC. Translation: CATSGSRTGGRETQYF.

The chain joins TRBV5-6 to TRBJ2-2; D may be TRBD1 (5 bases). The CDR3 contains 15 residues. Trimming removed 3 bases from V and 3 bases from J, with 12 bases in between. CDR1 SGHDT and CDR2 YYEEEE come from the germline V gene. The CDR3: CASSSSGHYTGELFF. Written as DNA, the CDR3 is TGTGCCAGCAGCTCGTCAGGGCACTACACCGGGGAGCTGTTTTTT.

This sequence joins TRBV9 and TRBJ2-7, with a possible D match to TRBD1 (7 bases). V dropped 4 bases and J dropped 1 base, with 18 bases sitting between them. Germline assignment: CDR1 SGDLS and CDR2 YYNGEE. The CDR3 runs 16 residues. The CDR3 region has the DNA TGTGCCAGCAGCCCAGGGGGGAGCGGGCCGTCCTACGAGCAGTACTTC. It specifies CASSPGGSGPSYEQYF. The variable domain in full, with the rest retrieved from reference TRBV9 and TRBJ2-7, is DSGVTQTPKHLITATGQRVTLRCSPRSGDLSVYWYQQSLDQGLQFLIQYYNGEERAKGNILERFSAQQFPDLHSELNLSSLELGDSALYFCASSPGGSGPSYEQYFGPGTRLTVT.

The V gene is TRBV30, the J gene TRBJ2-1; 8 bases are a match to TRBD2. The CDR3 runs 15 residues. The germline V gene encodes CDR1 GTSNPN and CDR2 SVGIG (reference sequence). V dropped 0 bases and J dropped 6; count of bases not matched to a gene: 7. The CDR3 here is CAWSVDGGRTNEQFF. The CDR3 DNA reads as TGTGCCTGGAGTGTAGATGGCGGGAGGACCAATGAGCAGTTCTTC.

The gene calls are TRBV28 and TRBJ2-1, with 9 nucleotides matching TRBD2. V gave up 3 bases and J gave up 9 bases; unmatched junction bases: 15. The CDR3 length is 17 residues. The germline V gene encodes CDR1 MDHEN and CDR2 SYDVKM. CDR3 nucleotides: TGTGCCAGCAGTTTGGCTGGTTGGGCGGGAGGGCAGGTTGAGCAGTTCTTC. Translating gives CASSLAGWAGGQVEQFF.

CDR3 sequence (DNA): TGTGCCAGCAGCTTGATGTCAGGGCGCACAGATACGCAGTATTTT. It is translated as CASSLMSGRTDTQYF. This chain joins TRBV5-6 and TRBJ2-3, with D perhaps TRBD1 (5 bases). V lost 1 base, J lost 1 base, and 10 bases lay in between. Germline-derived CDR1 and CDR2 are SGHDT and YYEEEE. The CDR3 runs to 15 residues.

The CDR3 DNA reads TGTGCCAGCAGCTCCCAAGGGGTTCTTACCTCCACAGATACGCAGTATTTT. Protein product: CASSSQGVLTSTDTQYF. The chain is built from TRBV7-9 and TRBJ2-3; D perhaps matches TRBD1 (5 bases). Trimming cost V 4 bases and J 2 bases, with 19 bases left between them. CDR3 length equals 17 residues. CDR1 SEHNR and CDR2 FQNEAQ come from the germline V gene (reference sequence).

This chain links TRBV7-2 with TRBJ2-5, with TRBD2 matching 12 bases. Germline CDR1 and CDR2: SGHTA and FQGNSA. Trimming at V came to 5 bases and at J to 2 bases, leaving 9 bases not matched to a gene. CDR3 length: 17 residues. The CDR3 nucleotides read TGTGCCAGCAGCGGAGGCGGTCTAGCGGGGGGGCAAGAGACCCAGTACTTC. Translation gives CASSGGGLAGGQETQYF.

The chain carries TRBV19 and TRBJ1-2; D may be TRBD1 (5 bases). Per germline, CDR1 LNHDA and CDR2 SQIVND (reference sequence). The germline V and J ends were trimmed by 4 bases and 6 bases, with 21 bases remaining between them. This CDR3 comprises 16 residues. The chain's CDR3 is CASSNGHNPEGNGYTF. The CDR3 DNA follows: TGTGCCAGTAGTAACGGACACAACCCCGAAGGCAATGGCTACACCTTC.

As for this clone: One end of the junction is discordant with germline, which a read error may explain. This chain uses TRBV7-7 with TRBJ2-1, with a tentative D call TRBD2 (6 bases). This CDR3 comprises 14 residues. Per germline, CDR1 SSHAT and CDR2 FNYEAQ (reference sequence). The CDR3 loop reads CASSLAGTRSEQFF. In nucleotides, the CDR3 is TGTGCTAGCAGCTTGGCGGGGACCCGCAGTGAGCAGTTCTTC.

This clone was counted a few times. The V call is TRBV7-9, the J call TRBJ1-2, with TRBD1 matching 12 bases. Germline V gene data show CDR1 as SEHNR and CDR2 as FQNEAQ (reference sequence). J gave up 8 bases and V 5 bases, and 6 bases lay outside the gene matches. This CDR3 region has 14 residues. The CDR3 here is CASSLGQGADGYTF. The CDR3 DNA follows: TGTGCCAGCAGCCTGGGACAGGGGGCGGACGGCTACACCTTC. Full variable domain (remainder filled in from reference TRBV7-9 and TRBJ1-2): DTGVSQNPRHKITKRGQNVTFRCDPISEHNRLYWYRQTLGQGPEFLTYFQNEAQLEKSRLLSDRFSAERPKGSFSTLEIQRTEQGDSAMYLCASSLGQGADGYTFGSGTRLTVV.

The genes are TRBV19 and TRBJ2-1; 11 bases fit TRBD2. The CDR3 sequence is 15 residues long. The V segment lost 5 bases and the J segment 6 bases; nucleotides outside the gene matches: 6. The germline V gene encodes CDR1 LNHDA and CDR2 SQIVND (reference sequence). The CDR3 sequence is CASSPLAGERNEQFF. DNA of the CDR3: TGTGCCAGTAGTCCACTAGCGGGAGAGCGCAATGAGCAGTTCTTC.